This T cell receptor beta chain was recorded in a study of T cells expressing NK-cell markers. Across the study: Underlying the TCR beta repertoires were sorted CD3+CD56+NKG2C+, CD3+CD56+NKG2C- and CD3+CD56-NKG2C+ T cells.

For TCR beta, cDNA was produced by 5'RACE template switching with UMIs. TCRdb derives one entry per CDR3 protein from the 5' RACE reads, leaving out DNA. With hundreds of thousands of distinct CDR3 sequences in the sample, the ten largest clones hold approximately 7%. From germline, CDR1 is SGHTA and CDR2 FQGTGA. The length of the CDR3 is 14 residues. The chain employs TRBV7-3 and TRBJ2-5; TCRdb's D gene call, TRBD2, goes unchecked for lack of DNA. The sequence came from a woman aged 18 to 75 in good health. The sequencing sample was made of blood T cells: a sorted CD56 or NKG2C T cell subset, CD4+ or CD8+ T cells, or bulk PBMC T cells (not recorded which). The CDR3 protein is CASSLGAGPETQYF.